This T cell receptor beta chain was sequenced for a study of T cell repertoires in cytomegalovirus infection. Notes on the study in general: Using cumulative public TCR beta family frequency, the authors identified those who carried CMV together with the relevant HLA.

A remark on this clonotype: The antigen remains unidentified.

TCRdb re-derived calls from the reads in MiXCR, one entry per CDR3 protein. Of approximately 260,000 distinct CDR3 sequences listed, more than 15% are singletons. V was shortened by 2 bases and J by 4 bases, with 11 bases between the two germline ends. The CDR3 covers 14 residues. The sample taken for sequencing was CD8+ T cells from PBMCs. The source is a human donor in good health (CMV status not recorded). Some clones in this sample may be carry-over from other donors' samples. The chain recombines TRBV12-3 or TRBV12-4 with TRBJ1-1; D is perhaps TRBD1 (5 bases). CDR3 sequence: CASSLNQGLTEAFF. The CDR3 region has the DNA TGTGCCAGCAGTTTAAATCAGGGTCTCACTGAAGCTTTCTTT.